Below, 18 T cell receptor beta chains from the same sample are listed, as sequenced in a study of glioma-infiltrating T cells. The iRepertoire nested amplicon-rescue multiplex PCR amplified TCR alpha and beta CDR3s from RNA. Using its own MiXCR run on the multiplex PCR reads, TCRdb lists one record per CDR3 protein. This table has 100,000 to 150,000 distinct CDR3 sequences, roughly 24% appearing once. The sequencing sample was made of glioma tissue, nonneoplastic brain tissue, or PBMCs (not recorded which). Receptor source: a human donor with low-grade glioma or glioblastoma, undergoing nonglioma brain surgery, or in good health (not recorded which).

This clonotype appeared a few times. The J gene is TRBJ2-5, the V gene TRBV29-1; the D is unclear. The germline CDR1 and CDR2 sequences are SQVTM and ANQGSEA. With 4 bases removed from V and 0 bases from J, the gap between germline ends came to 3 bases. This CDR3 is 11 amino acids long. The chain's CDR3 is CSVADQETQYF. CDR3 sequence (DNA): TGCAGCGTTGCGGACCAAGAGACCCAGTACTTC.

This clonotype has ten or more counts. V is TRBV19 and J is TRBJ1-1; D call uncertain. This CDR3 is 14 amino acids long. V lost 7 bases to trimming and J lost 0 bases, with 12 bases between them. The germline V gene encodes CDR1 LNHDA and CDR2 SQIVND (reference sequence). CDR3: CASMAPRVNTEAFF. In nucleotides, the CDR3 is TGTGCCAGTATGGCCCCCCGGGTGAACACTGAAGCTTTCTTT.

This clonotype was detected ten times or more. This chain connects TRBV7-2 to TRBJ1-2; 7 nucleotides line up with TRBD1. CDR1 SGHTA and CDR2 FQGNSA come from the germline V gene. The trim removed 3 bases at V and 4 bases at J, leaving 8 bases unmatched. The CDR3 runs 15 residues. CDR3 nucleotides: TGTGCCAGCAGCTTGCCGGGACAGTCCATCTATGGCTACACCTTC. It is translated as CASSLPGQSIYGYTF.

This clonotype has a count of ten or more. V usage is TRBV7-8 and J usage is TRBJ1-6; TRBD1 is a possible D gene (6 bases). The germline gives CDR1 SGHVS, CDR2 FQNEAQ. The V and J ends lost 2 bases and 7 bases respectively, with 15 bases between them. This CDR3 is 16 amino acids long. The CDR3 coding sequence is TGTGCCAGCAGCTTATCTCTCGGGGGCGCGAATTCACCCCTCCACTTT. It specifies CASSLSLGGANSPLHF. The full variable domain, its missing parts supplied by reference TRBV7-8 and TRBJ1-6, is GAGVSQSPRYKVAKRGQDVALRCDPISGHVSLFWYQQALGQGPEFLTYFQNEAQLDKSGLPSDRFFAERPEGSVSTLKIQRTQQEDSAVYLCASSLSLGGANSPLHFGNGTRLTVT.

The V call is TRBV27, the J call TRBJ2-7; weak D call: TRBD1 (6 bases). V was clipped by 2 bases and J by 4 bases, with 12 bases between them. The CDR3 loop spans 14 amino acids. CDR1 and CDR2 (germline): MNHEY, SMNVEV (reference sequence). This CDR3 is CASSLHSRGYEQYF. The CDR3, as DNA: TGTGCCAGCAGTTTACATTCCAGGGGATACGAGCAGTACTTC.

The rearrangement joins TRBV6-6 to TRBJ2-5; 10 bases align to TRBD2. The CDR3 sequence is 17 residues long. Germline V CDR1 and CDR2: MNHNY, SVGAGI (reference sequence). J was trimmed by 10 bases and V by 4 bases; bases with no gene match: 18. CDR3 sequence: CASSSPGTSDFLKNQYF. The CDR3 bases are TGTGCCAGCAGTTCGCCCGGGACTAGCGATTTTCTGAAGAACCAGTACTTC.

Concerning this clonotype: The CDR3 does not close with the conserved phenylalanine or tryptophan, likely indicating a read error. The V and J genes are TRBV19 and TRBJ2-1; D is ambiguous. Between the trimmed V and J ends, which lost 2 bases and 0 bases, there was a span of 11 bases. The CDR3 consists of 16 residues. Germline V lookup: CDR1 LNHDA, CDR2 SQIVND (reference sequence). In DNA, the CDR3 is TGTGCCAGTAGTATATCTGCGGAGAGCTCCTACAATGAGCAGTTCATC. Translation gives CASSISAESSYNEQFI.

This clonotype was counted between two and nine times. This chain connects TRBV7-2 to TRBJ2-1; perhaps D is TRBD1 or TRBD2 (5 bases each). CDR1 and CDR2 from the germline V gene are SGHTA and FQGNSA. V was cut by 6 bases and J by 6 bases, with 15 bases left in between. The CDR3 has 14 residues. CDR3 loop: CASSPNWGFNEQFF. The CDR3 nucleotides are TGTGCCAGCAGTCCAAATTGGGGGTTCAATGAGCAGTTCTTC.

The genes are TRBV7-6 and TRBJ2-1; 8 bases agree with TRBD2. The CDR3 has 18 amino acids. V lost 1 base, J lost 9 bases, and 17 bases stayed unmatched. The V gene's germline CDR1 is SGHVS and CDR2 FNYEAQ. Written as DNA, the CDR3 is TGTGCCAGCAGCTTAGGGAGTAGCGGGACCACCCGGGTTCGTGAGCAGTTCTTC. This encodes CASSLGSSGTTRVREQFF. The full variable domain, rest sourced from reference TRBV7-6 and TRBJ2-1, is GAGVSQSPRYKVTKRGQDVALRCDPISGHVSLYWYRQALGQGPEFLTYFNYEAQQDKSGLPNDRFSAERPEGSISTLTIQRTEQRDSAMYRCASSLGSSGTTRVREQFFGPGTRLTVL.

This clonotype has at least ten counts. The genes are TRBV7-2 and TRBJ1-5, with TRBD1 matching 8 bases. The V gene's germline CDR1 is SGHTA and CDR2 FQGNSA. This CDR3 comprises 15 residues. The V and J ends lost 1 base and 5 bases, in that order; junction bases with no gene match: 4. The DNA for the CDR3 is TGTGCCAGCAGCTTAGTTGGGACAGGTTATCAGCCCCAGCATTTT. Amino acid sequence: CASSLVGTGYQPQHF.

In its sample, this clonotype was seen many times. The V call is TRBV7-2, the J call TRBJ2-7; 7 positions match TRBD2. The CDR3 totals 14 residues. CDR1 and CDR2 from the germline V gene are SGHTA and FQGNSA. The junction had 7 bases not matched to a gene; V was cut back by 6 bases and J by 2 bases. In nucleotides, the CDR3 is TGTGCCAGCAGTCCTGCTGGGGGGGCCTACGAGCAGTACTTC. Protein product: CASSPAGGAYEQYF. Based on the CDR3 plus reference TRBV7-2 and TRBJ2-7, the full variable domain is GAGVSQSPSNKVTEKGKDVELRCDPISGHTALYWYRQSLGQGLEFLIYFQGNSAPDKSGLPSDRFSAERTGGSVSTLTIQRTQQEDSAVYLCASSPAGGAYEQYFGPGTRLTVT.

This clonotype was seen ten or more times. Sequence at one end of the junction differs from germline and may be a read error. The V call is TRBV7-6, the J call TRBJ2-1; TRBD2 aligns across 9 bases. This CDR3 has 17 amino acids. Per the germline V gene, CDR1 is SGHVS and CDR2 is FNYEAQ. CDR3 in amino acids: CTSSQTLAGSSYNEQFF. As DNA, the CDR3 is TGTACCAGCAGCCAGACCCTAGCGGGAAGCTCCTACAATGAGCAGTTCTTC.

This clonotype was seen many times. This sequence joins TRBV27 and TRBJ1-1; TRBD1 matches 8 bases. Trimming at V came to 8 bases and at J to 6 bases, leaving 8 bases not matched to a gene. The CDR3 is 13 residues long. Germline CDR1 MNHEY, CDR2 SMNVEV (reference sequence). The CDR3 sequence: CASSDRVLAEAFF. In DNA, the CDR3 is TGTGCCAGCTCGGACAGGGTGTTGGCTGAAGCTTTCTTT.

This clonotype was seen only a few times. The J gene is TRBJ2-1, the V gene TRBV12-3 or TRBV12-4; D is ambiguous. The CDR3 runs 15 residues. Trimming removed 3 bases from V and 4 bases from J, with 13 bases in between. The CDR3 coding sequence is TGTGCCAGCAGTTTGTCGGATTATAGTTACAATGAGCAGTTCTTC. Protein sequence: CASSLSDYSYNEQFF.

The chain has TRBV7-9 and TRBJ2-7; TRBD2 matches 11 bases. J was trimmed by 4 bases and V by 4 bases; bases with no gene match: 9. Germline CDR1 SEHNR, CDR2 FQNEAQ (reference sequence). The CDR3 covers 16 residues. The DNA of the CDR3 is TGTGCCAGCAGCTCGACTAGCGGGGCGAAGCTTTACGAGCAGTACTTC. Amino acids: CASSSTSGAKLYEQYF.

The rearrangement joins TRBV6-2 or TRBV6-3 to TRBJ2-5; no reliable D call. The CDR3 is 14 amino acids. With 5 bases removed from V and 13 bases from J, the gap between germline ends came to 23 bases. Germline CDR1 and CDR2: MNHEY and SVGEGT. The CDR3 DNA reads as TGTGCCAGCAGTGCCAGCCAGCCCCAGGAGCCCCCGTACTTC. It encodes CASSASQPQEPPYF.

This clonotype was seen only a few times. J is TRBJ2-3 and V is TRBV7-9; D call uncertain. This CDR3 is built from 11 residues. Germline CDR1 SEHNR, CDR2 FQNEAQ (reference sequence). V lost 5 bases and J lost 7, with 7 bases in between. The CDR3: CASSRINTQYF. The CDR3 nucleotides read TGTGCCAGCAGCCGGATCAATACGCAGTATTTT.

This clonotype was counted many times. This sequence joins TRBV27 and TRBJ2-7; D could derive from TRBD1 or TRBD2 (5 bases each). V lost 4 bases to trimming and J lost 7 bases, with 26 bases between them. Germline CDR1 reads MNHEY; CDR2 reads SMNVEV (reference sequence). This CDR3 is built from 17 residues. The DNA for the CDR3 is TGTGCCAGCAGTTCTTACCGGGACGGCAAGCAAGTTTGGGAGCAGTACTTC. Protein: CASSSYRDGKQVWEQYF.